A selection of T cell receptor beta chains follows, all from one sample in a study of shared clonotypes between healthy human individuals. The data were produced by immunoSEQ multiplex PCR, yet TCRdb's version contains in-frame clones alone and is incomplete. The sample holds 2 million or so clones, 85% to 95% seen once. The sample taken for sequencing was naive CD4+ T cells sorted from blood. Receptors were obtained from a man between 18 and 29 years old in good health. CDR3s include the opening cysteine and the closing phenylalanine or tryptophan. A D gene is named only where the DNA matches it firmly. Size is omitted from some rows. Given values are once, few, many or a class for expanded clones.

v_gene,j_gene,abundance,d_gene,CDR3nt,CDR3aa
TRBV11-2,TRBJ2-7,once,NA,TGTGCCAGCAGCTTCGTTCAGGTCTACCCCTACGAGCAGTACTTC,CASSFVQVYPYEQYF
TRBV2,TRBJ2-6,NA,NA,TGTGCCAGCAGTGAGGGTCTTCAGCCCTCTGGGGCCAACGTCCTGACTTTC,CASSEGLQPSGANVLTF
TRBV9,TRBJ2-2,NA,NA,TGTGCCAGCAGCGCGTGGGGCCTCGGGGAGCTGTTTTTT,CASSAWGLGELFF
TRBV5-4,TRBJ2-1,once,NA,TGTGCCAGCAGCTTAAGCACGGTCTCCTACAATGAGCAGTTCTTC,CASSLSTVSYNEQFF
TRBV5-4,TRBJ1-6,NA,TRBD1,TGTGCCAGCACCCAGGGGGACGGACGAAATTCACCCCTCCACTTT,CASTQGDGRNSPLHF
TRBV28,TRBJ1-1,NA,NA,TGTGCCAGCAGTCGGGGATCCCTCTCGGGCACTGAAGCTTTCTTT,CASSRGSLSGTEAFF
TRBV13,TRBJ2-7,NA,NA,TGTGCCAGCAGCTTAGTGGCAGAAATCCCCTACGAGCAGTACTTC,CASSLVAEIPYEQYF
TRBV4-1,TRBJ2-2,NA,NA,TGCGCCAGCAGCCAAGGTTATATTACAGGGAGGCACACCGGGGAGCTGTTTTTT,CASSQGYITGRHTGELFF
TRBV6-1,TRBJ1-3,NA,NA,TGTGCCAGCAGTGACCGGGACAGAAACACCATATATTTT,CASSDRDRNTIYF
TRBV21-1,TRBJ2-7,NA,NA,TGTGCCAGCAGCACTGGACTAGTAAGTAACTACGAGCAGTACTTC,CASSTGLVSNYEQYF
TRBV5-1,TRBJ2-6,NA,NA,TGCGCCAGCAGTCAGTCTCAGGGCTTCTCTACTGGGGCCAACGTCCTGACTTTC,CASSQSQGFSTGANVLTF
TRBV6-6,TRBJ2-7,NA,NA,TGTGCCAGCAGTCTGGGACTGGAGCAGTACTTC,CASSLGLEQYF
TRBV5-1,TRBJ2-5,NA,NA,TGCGCCAGCAGCTTGGGTACTTCTCAAGAGACCCAGTACTTC,CASSLGTSQETQYF
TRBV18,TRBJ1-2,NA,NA,TGTGCCAGCTCACCCGAGGGGGGTGGCTACACCTTC,CASSPEGGGYTF
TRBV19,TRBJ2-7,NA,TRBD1,TGTGCCAGTAGCCGGGACAGGGCGACCTACGAGCAGTACTTC,CASSRDRATYEQYF
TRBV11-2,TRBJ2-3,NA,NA,TGTGCCAGCAGCCCTGTCACAGATACGCAGTATTTT,CASSPVTDTQYF